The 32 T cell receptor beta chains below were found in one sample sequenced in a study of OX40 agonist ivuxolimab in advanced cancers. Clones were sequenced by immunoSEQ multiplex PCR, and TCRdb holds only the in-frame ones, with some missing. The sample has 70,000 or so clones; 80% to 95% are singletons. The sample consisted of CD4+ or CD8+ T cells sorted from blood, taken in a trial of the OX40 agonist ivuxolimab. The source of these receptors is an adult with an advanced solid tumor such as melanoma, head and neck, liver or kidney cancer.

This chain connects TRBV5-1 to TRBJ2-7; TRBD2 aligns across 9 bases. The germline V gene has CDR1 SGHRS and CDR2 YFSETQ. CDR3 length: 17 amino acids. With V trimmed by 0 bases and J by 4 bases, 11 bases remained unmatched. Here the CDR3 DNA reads TGCGCCAGCAGCTTGGCTAGCGGGGACCTCTGGGGGTACGAGCAGTACTTC. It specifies CASSLASGDLWGYEQYF. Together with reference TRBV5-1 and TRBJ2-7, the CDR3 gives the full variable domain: KAGVTQTPRYLIKTRGQQVTLSCSPISGHRSVSWYQQTPGQGLQFLFEYFSETQRNKGNFPGRFSGRQFSNSRSEMNVSTLELGDSALYLCASSLASGDLWGYEQYFGPGTRLTVT.

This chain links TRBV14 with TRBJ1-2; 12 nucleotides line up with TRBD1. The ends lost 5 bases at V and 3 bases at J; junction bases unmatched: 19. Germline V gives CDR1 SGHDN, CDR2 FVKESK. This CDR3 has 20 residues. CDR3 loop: CASSTRDRGRRLISDYGYTF. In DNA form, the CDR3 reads TGTGCCAGCAGCACTCGGGACAGGGGGCGCAGGTTGATTTCGGACTATGGCTACACCTTC.

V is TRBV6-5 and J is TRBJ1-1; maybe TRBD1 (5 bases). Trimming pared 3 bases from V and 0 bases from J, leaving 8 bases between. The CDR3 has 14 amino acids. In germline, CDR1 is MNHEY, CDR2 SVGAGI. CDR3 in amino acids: CASSYSGVNTEAFF. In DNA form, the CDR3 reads TGTGCCAGCAGTTATTCGGGGGTGAACACTGAAGCTTTCTTT.

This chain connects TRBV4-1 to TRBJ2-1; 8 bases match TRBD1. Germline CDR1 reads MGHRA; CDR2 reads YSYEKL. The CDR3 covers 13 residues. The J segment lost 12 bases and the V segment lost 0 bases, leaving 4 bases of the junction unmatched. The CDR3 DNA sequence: TGCGCCAGCAGCCAAGAGACAGGGGCTTGGCAGTTCTTC. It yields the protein CASSQETGAWQFF.

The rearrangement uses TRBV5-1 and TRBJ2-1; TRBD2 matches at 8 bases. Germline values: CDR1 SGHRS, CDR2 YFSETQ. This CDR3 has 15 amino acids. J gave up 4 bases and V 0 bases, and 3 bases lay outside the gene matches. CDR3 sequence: CASSLAERGYNEQFF. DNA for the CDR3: TGCGCCAGCAGCTTGGCCGAGCGGGGGTACAATGAGCAGTTCTTC.

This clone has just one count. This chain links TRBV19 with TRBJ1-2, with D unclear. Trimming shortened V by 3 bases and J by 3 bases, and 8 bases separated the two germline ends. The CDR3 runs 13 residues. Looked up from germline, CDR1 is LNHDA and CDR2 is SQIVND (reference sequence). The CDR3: CASSMTPDYGYTF. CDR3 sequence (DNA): TGTGCCAGTAGTATGACACCAGACTATGGCTACACCTTC.

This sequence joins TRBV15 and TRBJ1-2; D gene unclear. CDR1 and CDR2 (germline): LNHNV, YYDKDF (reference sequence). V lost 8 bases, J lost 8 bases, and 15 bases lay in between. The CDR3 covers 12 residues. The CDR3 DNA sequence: TGTGCCACCCAAGGGATTCTTGGGGGCTACACCTTC. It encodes CATQGILGGYTF.

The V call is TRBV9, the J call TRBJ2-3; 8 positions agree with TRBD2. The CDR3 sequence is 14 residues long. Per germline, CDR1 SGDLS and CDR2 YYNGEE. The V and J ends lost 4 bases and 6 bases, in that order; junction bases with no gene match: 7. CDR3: CASSPGGVSDTQYF. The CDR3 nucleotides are TGTGCCAGCAGCCCGGGGGGGGTTAGCGATACGCAGTATTTT.

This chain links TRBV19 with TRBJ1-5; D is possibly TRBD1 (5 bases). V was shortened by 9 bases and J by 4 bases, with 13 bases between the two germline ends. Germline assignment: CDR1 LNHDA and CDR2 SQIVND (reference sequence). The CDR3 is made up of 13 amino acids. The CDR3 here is CASRQGPNQPQHF. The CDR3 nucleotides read TGTGCCAGCCGTCAGGGACCAAATCAGCCCCAGCATTTT.

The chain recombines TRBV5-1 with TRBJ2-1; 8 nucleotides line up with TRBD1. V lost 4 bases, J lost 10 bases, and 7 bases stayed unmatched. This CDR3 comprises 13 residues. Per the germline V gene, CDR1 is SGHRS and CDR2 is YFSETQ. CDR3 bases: TGCGCCAGCAGCCCCCTGGACAGGGAGGAGCAGTTCTTC. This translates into CASSPLDREEQFF.

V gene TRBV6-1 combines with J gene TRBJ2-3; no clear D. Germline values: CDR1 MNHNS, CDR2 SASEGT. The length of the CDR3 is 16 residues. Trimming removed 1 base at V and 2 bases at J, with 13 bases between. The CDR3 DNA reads TGTGCCAGCAGTGAAGGTCAGGTGCGAGTCACAGATACGCAGTATTTT. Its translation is CASSEGQVRVTDTQYF.

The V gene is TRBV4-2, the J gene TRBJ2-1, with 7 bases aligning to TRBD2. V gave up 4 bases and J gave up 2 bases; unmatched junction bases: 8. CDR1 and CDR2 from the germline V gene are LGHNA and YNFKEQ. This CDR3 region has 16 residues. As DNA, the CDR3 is TGTGCCAGCAGCCCGGTCATGGCGGGAGCCTACAATGAGCAGTTCTTC. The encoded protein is CASSPVMAGAYNEQFF.

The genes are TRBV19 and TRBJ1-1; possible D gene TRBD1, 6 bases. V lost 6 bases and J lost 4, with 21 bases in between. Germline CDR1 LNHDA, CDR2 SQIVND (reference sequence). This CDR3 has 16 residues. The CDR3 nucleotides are TGTGCCAGTAGCCAGGACAGAAAAACCCCGGGCACTGAAGCTTTCTTT. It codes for CASSQDRKTPGTEAFF.

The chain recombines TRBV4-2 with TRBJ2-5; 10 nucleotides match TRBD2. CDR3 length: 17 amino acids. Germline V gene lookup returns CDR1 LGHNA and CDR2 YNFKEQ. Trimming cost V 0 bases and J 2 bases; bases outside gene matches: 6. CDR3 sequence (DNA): TGTGCCAGCAGCCAAGATTTGGCTAGCGGGAGACAAGAGACCCAGTACTTC. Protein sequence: CASSQDLASGRQETQYF.

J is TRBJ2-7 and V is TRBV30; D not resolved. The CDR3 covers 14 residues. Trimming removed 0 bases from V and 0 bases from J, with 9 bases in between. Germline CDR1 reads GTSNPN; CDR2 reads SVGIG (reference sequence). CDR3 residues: CAWSVTLNSYEQYF. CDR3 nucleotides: TGTGCCTGGAGTGTGACTCTTAACTCCTACGAGCAGTACTTC.

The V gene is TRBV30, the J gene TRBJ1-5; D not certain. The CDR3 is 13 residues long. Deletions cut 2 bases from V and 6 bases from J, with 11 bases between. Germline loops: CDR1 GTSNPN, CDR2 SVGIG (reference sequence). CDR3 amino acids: CAWSFQASQPQHF. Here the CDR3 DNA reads TGTGCCTGGAGTTTCCAGGCTAGTCAGCCCCAGCATTTT.

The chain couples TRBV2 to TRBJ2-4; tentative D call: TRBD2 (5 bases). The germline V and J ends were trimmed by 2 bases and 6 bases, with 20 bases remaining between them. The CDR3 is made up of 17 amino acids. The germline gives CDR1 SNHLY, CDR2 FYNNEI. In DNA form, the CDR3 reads TGTGCCAGCAGTGAATTTGCGGGTTTGGGTAGTGGAAACATTCAGTACTTC. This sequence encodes CASSEFAGLGSGNIQYF.

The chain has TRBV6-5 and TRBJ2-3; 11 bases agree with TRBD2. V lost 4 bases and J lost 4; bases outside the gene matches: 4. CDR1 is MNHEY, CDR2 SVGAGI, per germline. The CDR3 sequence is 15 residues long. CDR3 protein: CASSLAGGWADTQYF. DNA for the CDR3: TGTGCCAGCAGTTTAGCGGGAGGGTGGGCAGATACGCAGTATTTT.

This CDR3 reads CASSLAGKETQYF. The CDR3 bases are TGCGCCAGCAGCTTGGCCGGGAAAGAGACCCAGTACTTC. The V and J genes are TRBV5-1 and TRBJ2-5, with TRBD2 as a possible D gene (5 bases). The CDR3 has 13 residues. Germline CDR1 is SGHRS and CDR2 is YFSETQ. V was clipped by 0 bases and J by 3 bases, with 6 bases between them.

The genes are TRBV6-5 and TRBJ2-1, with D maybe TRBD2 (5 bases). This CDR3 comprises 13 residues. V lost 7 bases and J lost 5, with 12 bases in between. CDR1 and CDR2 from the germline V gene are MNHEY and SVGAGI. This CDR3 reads CASKAGLNNEQFF. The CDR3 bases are TGTGCCAGCAAGGCTGGACTTAACAATGAGCAGTTCTTC.

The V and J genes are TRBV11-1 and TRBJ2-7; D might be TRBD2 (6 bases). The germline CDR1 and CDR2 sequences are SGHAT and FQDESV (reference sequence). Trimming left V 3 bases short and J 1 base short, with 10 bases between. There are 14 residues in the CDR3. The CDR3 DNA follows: TGTGCCAGCAGCTTTTCTAGCGCGTCCTACGAGCAGTACTTC. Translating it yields CASSFSSASYEQYF.

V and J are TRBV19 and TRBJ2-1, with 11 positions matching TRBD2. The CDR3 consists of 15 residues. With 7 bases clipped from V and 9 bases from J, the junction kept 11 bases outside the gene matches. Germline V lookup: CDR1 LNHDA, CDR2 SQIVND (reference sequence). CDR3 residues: CASISLAGGQGEQFF. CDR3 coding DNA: TGTGCCAGTATAAGTCTAGCGGGAGGCCAAGGTGAGCAGTTCTTC.

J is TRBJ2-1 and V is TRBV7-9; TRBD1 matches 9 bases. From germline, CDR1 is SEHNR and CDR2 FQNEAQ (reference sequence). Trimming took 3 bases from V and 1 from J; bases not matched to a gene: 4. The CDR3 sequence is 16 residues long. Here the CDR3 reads CASSLAGTGSYNEQFF. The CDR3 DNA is TGTGCCAGCAGCTTGGCCGGGACAGGGTCCTACAATGAGCAGTTCTTC.

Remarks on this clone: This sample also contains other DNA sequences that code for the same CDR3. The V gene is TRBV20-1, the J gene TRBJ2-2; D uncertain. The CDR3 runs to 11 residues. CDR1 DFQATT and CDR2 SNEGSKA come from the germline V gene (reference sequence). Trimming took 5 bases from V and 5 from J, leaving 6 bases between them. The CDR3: CSARRTGELFF. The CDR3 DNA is TGCAGTGCTCGCAGGACCGGGGAGCTGTTTTTT.

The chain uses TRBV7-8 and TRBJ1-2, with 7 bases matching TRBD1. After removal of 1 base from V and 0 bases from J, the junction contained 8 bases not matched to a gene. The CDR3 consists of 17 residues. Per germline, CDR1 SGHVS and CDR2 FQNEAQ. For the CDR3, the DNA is TGTGCCAGCAGCTTAGGGCACAGGGGCTTAGCTAACTATGGCTACACCTTC. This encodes CASSLGHRGLANYGYTF.

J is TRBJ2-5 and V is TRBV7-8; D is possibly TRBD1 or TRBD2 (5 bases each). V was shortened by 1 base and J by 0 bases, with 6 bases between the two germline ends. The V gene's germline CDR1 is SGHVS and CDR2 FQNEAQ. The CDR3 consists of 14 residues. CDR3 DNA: TGTGCCAGCAGCTTAGGGGGGTACCAAGAGACCCAGTACTTC. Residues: CASSLGGYQETQYF.

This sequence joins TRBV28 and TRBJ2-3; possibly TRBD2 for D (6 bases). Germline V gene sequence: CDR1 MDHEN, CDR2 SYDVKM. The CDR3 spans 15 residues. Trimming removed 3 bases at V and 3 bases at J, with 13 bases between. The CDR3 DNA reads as TGTGCCAGCAGTTTTAGGCGGGATTATACAGATACGCAGTATTTT. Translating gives CASSFRRDYTDTQYF.

CDR3: CASFSGSSYNEQFF. The CDR3 coding sequence is TGTGCCAGCTTTAGCGGGAGCTCCTACAATGAGCAGTTCTTC. The V call is TRBV6-1, the J call TRBJ2-1; 9 bases match TRBD2. Germline lookup yields CDR1 MNHNS and CDR2 SASEGT. The CDR3 has 14 amino acids. After removal of 8 bases from V and 0 bases from J, the junction contained 2 bases not matched to a gene.

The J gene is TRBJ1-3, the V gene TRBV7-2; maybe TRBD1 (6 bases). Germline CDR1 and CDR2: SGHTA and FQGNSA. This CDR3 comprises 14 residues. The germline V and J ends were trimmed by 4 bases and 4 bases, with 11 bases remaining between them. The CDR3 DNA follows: TGTGCCAGCAGCTCCGGACAGTTCGGAAACACCATATATTTT. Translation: CASSSGQFGNTIYF.

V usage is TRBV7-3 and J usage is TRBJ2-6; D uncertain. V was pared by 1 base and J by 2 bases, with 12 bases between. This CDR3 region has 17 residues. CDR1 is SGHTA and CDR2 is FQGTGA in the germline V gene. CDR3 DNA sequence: TGTGCCAGCAGCTTAAGGGCTAGTACGACTGGGGCCAACGTCCTGACTTTC. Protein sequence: CASSLRASTTGANVLTF.

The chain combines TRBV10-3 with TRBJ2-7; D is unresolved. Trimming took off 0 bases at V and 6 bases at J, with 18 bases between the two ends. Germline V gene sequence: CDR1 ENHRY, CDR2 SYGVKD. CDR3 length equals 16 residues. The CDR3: CAISESGARGIGEQYF. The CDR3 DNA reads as TGTGCCATCAGTGAGTCAGGAGCCAGAGGAATTGGCGAGCAGTACTTC.

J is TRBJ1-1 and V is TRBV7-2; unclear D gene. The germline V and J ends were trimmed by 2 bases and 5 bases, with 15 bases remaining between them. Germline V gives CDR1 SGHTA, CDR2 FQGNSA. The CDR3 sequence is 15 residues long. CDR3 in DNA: TGTGCCAGCAGCTTATATTCTTTGGGAGGTACTGAAGCTTTCTTT. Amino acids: CASSLYSLGGTEAFF.